This entry lists 24 T cell receptor beta chains sequenced from one sample in a study of T-cell reconstitution after alpha-beta-depleted transplantation in children. The TCRbeta library incorporated unique molecular identifiers. Using its own MiXCR run on the PCR reads, TCRdb lists one record per CDR3 protein. Of about a million distinct CDR3 sequences in the sample, 25% to 30% were seen once. The sequencing used PBMCs, mostly from graft donor cells, collected 360 days after TCRalphabeta/CD19-depleted stem cell transplant. The receptors originated from a boy under two years old who had a stem cell transplant for SCID, so the T cells may come from the graft donor.

This clonotype was detected ten times or more. The chain is built from TRBV12-3 or TRBV12-4 and TRBJ2-7; D is unresolved. The CDR3 sequence is 13 residues long. The germline V and J ends were trimmed by 1 base and 6 bases, with 10 bases remaining between them. Here the CDR3 reads CASSLVQPGEQYF. CDR3 DNA sequence: TGTGCCAGCAGTTTAGTCCAGCCCGGCGAGCAGTACTTC.

This clonotype was counted between two and nine times. The chain uses TRBV6-1 and TRBJ1-2, with D unresolved. Looked up from germline, CDR1 is MNHNS and CDR2 is SASEGT. The V gene lost 11 bases and the J gene lost 4 bases, with 17 bases spanning the gap. The CDR3 spans 13 residues. CDR3 in DNA: TGTGCCCCCTCCCCGGTGAGGCTCTATGGCTACACCTTC. Translated: CAPSPVRLYGYTF.

V gene TRBV2 combines with J gene TRBJ2-1; 9 bases fit TRBD2. Germline CDR1 is SNHLY and CDR2 is FYNNEI. The CDR3 sequence is 15 residues long. J was trimmed by 3 bases and V by 9 bases; bases with no gene match: 9. CDR3 sequence: CASWPGLAGYNEQFF. CDR3 bases: TGTGCCAGTTGGCCGGGACTAGCTGGCTACAATGAGCAGTTCTTC.

This clonotype has only a few counts. The CDR3 bases are TGTGCCACCAGTTCCGAGGCAAGCTCCTACGAGCAGTACTTC. Encoded protein: CATSSEASSYEQYF. The J gene is TRBJ2-7, the V gene TRBV15; D is ambiguous. V lost 6 bases, J lost 0 bases, and 12 bases lay in between. Germline loops: CDR1 LNHNV, CDR2 YYDKDF (reference sequence). The CDR3 is 14 residues long.

The J gene is TRBJ1-2, the V gene TRBV6-1; D call uncertain. The length of the CDR3 is 12 residues. The ends were cut back, 3 bases at V and 8 bases at J, with 10 bases in the middle. CDR1 is MNHNS, CDR2 SASEGT, per germline. The CDR3 region has the DNA TGTGCCAGCAGTGAGGCGGGATCGGGCTACACCTTC. This translates into CASSEAGSGYTF.

This clonotype was picked up one time. The chain joins TRBV7-2 to TRBJ1-6, with unresolved D. Trimming shortened V by 2 bases and J by 9 bases, and 8 bases separated the two germline ends. The CDR3 is 13 residues long. Germline-derived CDR1 and CDR2 are SGHTA and FQGNSA. CDR3 in DNA: TGTGCCAGCAGCTTAAAGCCGATTTCACCCCTCCACTTT. It is translated as CASSLKPISPLHF.

V gene TRBV7-3 combines with J gene TRBJ2-1; a possible D gene is TRBD2 (6 bases). V lost 4 bases and J lost 9, with 10 bases in between. The germline V gene has CDR1 SGHTA and CDR2 FQGTGA. This CDR3 has 12 residues. CDR3 sequence: CASSWRDGEQFF. The CDR3 bases are TGTGCCAGCAGCTGGAGGGATGGTGAGCAGTTCTTC. The variable domain in full, with the rest retrieved from reference TRBV7-3 and TRBJ2-1, is GAGVSQTPSNKVTEKGKYVELRCDPISGHTALYWYRQSLGQGPEFLIYFQGTGAADDSGLPNDRFFAVRPEGSVSTLKIQRTERGDSAVYLCASSWRDGEQFFGPGTRLTVL.

The chain couples TRBV28 to TRBJ2-3; 7 bases are shared with TRBD1. The V and J ends lost 3 bases and 2 bases, in that order; junction bases with no gene match: 11. Per germline, CDR1 MDHEN and CDR2 SYDVKM. The CDR3 consists of 17 residues. The CDR3 is CASSFPLTGLPTDTQYF. The CDR3 coding sequence is TGTGCCAGCAGTTTTCCCTTGACAGGGCTCCCCACAGATACGCAGTATTTT.

This clonotype was detected only a few times. CDR3 nucleotide sequence: TGTGCCAGCAGCTCTACAGGGGCAGGTAATTCACCCCTCCACTTT. Translated: CASSSTGAGNSPLHF. The chain joins TRBV5-6 to TRBJ1-6, with 7 nucleotides matching TRBD1. Germline V lookup: CDR1 SGHDT, CDR2 YYEEEE. V gave up 3 bases and J gave up 6 bases; unmatched junction bases: 6. The CDR3 contains 15 residues.

This chain connects TRBV5-1 to TRBJ1-1; D is unclear. V shed 4 bases and J shed 0 bases, with 13 bases lying between them. The CDR3 is made up of 15 amino acids. Germline V lookup: CDR1 SGHRS, CDR2 YFSETQ. The CDR3 sequence is CASSLVTMMNTEAFF. The DNA for the CDR3 is TGCGCCAGCAGCCTGGTTACGATGATGAACACTGAAGCTTTCTTT.

The chain couples TRBV18 to TRBJ1-2; 8 bases fit TRBD1. The CDR3 sequence is 15 residues long. Germline V lookup: CDR1 KGHSH, CDR2 LQKENI. V shed 6 bases, J shed 5 bases, and the junction held 11 bases outside the gene matches. The CDR3 coding sequence is TGTGCCAGCTCGCCCGGGACAGGAGGGGTATATGGCTACACCTTC. This codes for CASSPGTGGVYGYTF. Using reference TRBV18 and TRBJ1-2 for the parts outside the CDR3, the full variable domain is NAGVMQNPRHLVRRRGQEARLRCSPMKGHSHVYWYRQLPEEGLKFMVYLQKENIIDESGMPKERFSAEFPKEGPSILRIQQVVRGDSAAYFCASSPGTGGVYGYTFGSGTRLTVV.

This chain joins TRBV20-1 and TRBJ2-3; D gene uncertain. The length of the CDR3 is 11 residues. CDR1 is DFQATT, CDR2 SNEGSKA, per germline (reference sequence). Trimming pared 6 bases from V and 10 bases from J, leaving 14 bases between. CDR3 in DNA: TGCAGTGCCCGAGTGGGGAATGCGCAGTATTTT. The encoded protein is CSARVGNAQYF.

The rearrangement links TRBV4-2 to TRBJ2-2; D assignment may be TRBD1 or TRBD2 (6 bases each). CDR3 length: 17 residues. CDR1 is LGHNA and CDR2 is YNFKEQ in the germline V gene. The V end was cut by 4 bases, the J end by 1 base, with 16 bases between. CDR3: CASSRTGGGRNTGELFF. CDR3 DNA: TGTGCCAGCAGCCGAACCGGTGGGGGGCGGAACACCGGGGAGCTGTTTTTT.

The chain employs TRBV7-3 and TRBJ2-1; no clear D. Germline V gives CDR1 SGHTA, CDR2 FQGTGA. The V end was cut by 2 bases, the J end by 15 bases, with 14 bases between. The CDR3 totals 12 residues. CDR3 bases: TGTGCCAGCAGCTTAGGCCGAACAAGACTGTTCTTC. This encodes CASSLGRTRLFF.

The chain uses TRBV5-1 and TRBJ2-3; D may be TRBD2 (6 bases). The CDR3 covers 16 residues. Trimming removed 4 bases from V and 2 bases from J, with 17 bases in between. Germline CDR1 is SGHRS and CDR2 is YFSETQ. CDR3 sequence: CASSLAGRPSTDTQYF. Here the CDR3 DNA reads TGCGCCAGCAGCCTCGCGGGGAGGCCTTCCACAGATACGCAGTATTTT. The whole variable domain, remainder taken from reference TRBV5-1 and TRBJ2-3, is KAGVTQTPRYLIKTRGQQVTLSCSPISGHRSVSWYQQTPGQGLQFLFEYFSETQRNKGNFPGRFSGRQFSNSRSEMNVSTLELGDSALYLCASSLAGRPSTDTQYFGPGTRLTVL.

V and J are TRBV7-2 and TRBJ2-1; D is undetermined. Trimming stripped 5 bases from V and 4 bases from J, with 15 bases between. Germline V lookup: CDR1 SGHTA, CDR2 FQGNSA. This CDR3 has 15 amino acids. The CDR3 is CASSQPTIGYNEQFF. CDR3 DNA: TGTGCCAGCAGCCAACCCACCATCGGGTACAATGAGCAGTTCTTC. Looking up the rest from reference TRBV7-2 and TRBJ2-1 gives the full variable domain: GAGVSQSPSNKVTEKGKDVELRCDPISGHTALYWYRQSLGQGLEFLIYFQGNSAPDKSGLPSDRFSAERTGGSVSTLTIQRTQQEDSAVYLCASSQPTIGYNEQFFGPGTRLTVL.

The chain recombines TRBV5-1 with TRBJ1-3; TRBD1 matches 8 bases. The CDR3 extends over 16 amino acids. The germline gives CDR1 SGHRS, CDR2 YFSETQ. The junction had 12 bases not matched to a gene; V was cut back by 0 bases and J by 10 bases. The CDR3 region is CASSLDGRGRGSTIYF. In DNA form, the CDR3 reads TGCGCCAGCAGCTTGGATGGCAGGGGGCGAGGAAGTACCATATATTTT.

This clonotype has more than one count but fewer than ten. The chain carries TRBV5-1 and TRBJ2-5; 9 positions match TRBD1. Germline V lookup: CDR1 SGHRS, CDR2 YFSETQ. The junction had 7 bases not matched to a gene; V was cut back by 0 bases and J by 7 bases. The CDR3 has 15 residues. The CDR3: CASSLEQGARGTQYF. Here the CDR3 DNA reads TGCGCCAGCAGCTTGGAACAGGGGGCACGCGGGACCCAGTACTTC.

V usage is TRBV27 and J usage is TRBJ2-2, with 9 bases matching TRBD1. The V segment lost 7 bases and the J segment 0 bases; nucleotides outside the gene matches: 3. Germline-derived CDR1 and CDR2 are MNHEY and SMNVEV (reference sequence). This CDR3 comprises 15 residues. The CDR3 spells CASTRQGANTGELFF. The CDR3 bases are TGTGCCAGCACCCGACAGGGGGCGAACACCGGGGAGCTGTTTTTT.

This clonotype was observed a handful of times. The J gene is TRBJ2-3, the V gene TRBV7-9; D is unclear. Germline loops: CDR1 SEHNR, CDR2 FQNEAQ (reference sequence). The CDR3 contains 15 residues. Trimming removed 1 base at V and 2 bases at J, with 10 bases between. CDR3 in DNA: TGTGCCAGCAGCTTAGATGGCAGATACACAGATACGCAGTATTTT. As protein: CASSLDGRYTDTQYF.

This clonotype has only a few counts. CDR3: CAISESRGYEQFF. The CDR3, as DNA: TGTGCCATCAGTGAGTCCCGGGGCTATGAGCAGTTCTTC. This chain connects TRBV10-3 to TRBJ2-1; D is tentatively TRBD1 or TRBD2 (5 bases each). The CDR3 is made up of 13 amino acids. Looked up from germline, CDR1 is ENHRY and CDR2 is SYGVKD. V was cut by 0 bases and J by 8 bases, with 8 bases left in between.

On this clonotype: One end of the junction varies from germline; a read error may be responsible. V and J are TRBV7-9 and TRBJ2-7; a weak D match, TRBD2 (5 bases). CDR1 is SEHNR and CDR2 is FQNEAQ in the germline V gene (reference sequence). CDR3 length equals 13 residues. Written as DNA, the CDR3 is TGTGCCAGCAGCTCCGGGAACTCCTGCGAGCAGTACTTC. Amino acid sequence: CASSSGNSCEQYF. The whole variable domain, filled in from reference TRBV7-9 and TRBJ2-7, reads DTGVSQNPRHKITKRGQNVTFRCDPISEHNRLYWYRQTLGQGPEFLTYFQNEAQLEKSRLLSDRFSAERPKGSFSTLEIQRTEQGDSAMYLCASSSGNSCEQYFGPGTRLTVT.

The chain carries TRBV4-3 and TRBJ1-4, with D unclear. CDR3 length: 17 amino acids. Germline CDR1 is LGHNA and CDR2 is YSLEER. V was clipped by 4 bases and J by 8 bases, with 23 bases between them. This CDR3 reads CASSLGRGIGIGEKLFF. CDR3 in DNA: TGCGCCAGCAGCCTCGGCCGAGGGATAGGAATAGGGGAAAAACTGTTTTTT.

The table lists this clonotype with a few counts. CDR3 region: CAISVGRLAGPNTEAFF. The CDR3 DNA follows: TGTGCCATCAGTGTTGGACGCCTGGCGGGACCGAACACTGAAGCTTTCTTT. V is TRBV10-3 and J is TRBJ1-1; TRBD1 might be the D (5 bases). The V end was cut by 4 bases, the J end by 1 base, with 19 bases between. The CDR3 consists of 17 residues. Germline V gene sequence: CDR1 ENHRY, CDR2 SYGVKD.